This TCR beta chain was captured in a study of graft-versus-host responses after intestinal transplantation. To note about this clone: The antigen is undetermined.

Using immunoSEQ multiplex PCR, the repertoire was profiled, and TCRdb retains in-frame clones only, with some absent. The sample records about 70,000 clones, roughly 87% being singletons. The CDR3 is 11 amino acids. V lost 3 bases to trimming and J lost 5 bases, with 5 bases between them. CDR1 SGDLS and CDR2 YYNGEE come from the germline V gene. This clonotype was sampled from a human donor who received an intestinal transplant. The J gene is TRBJ1-2, the V gene TRBV9; the D is unclear. Sequencing was performed on unstimulated CD8+ T cells sorted from spleen or lymph node cells, taken before intestinal transplant. The CDR3 DNA follows: TGTGCCAGCAGCGACATGTATGGCTACACCTTC. Encoded protein: CASSDMYGYTF.